Below are 5 T cell receptor beta chains sequenced from a single sample in a study of shared T cell receptors in the human thymus. Produced via immunoSEQ multiplex PCR; TCRdb's table is partial and in-frame only. The data show about 710,000 clones, with about 89% seen just once and 0.0094% held by the top ten. In addition, the sample was reused for a study of human thymus T cells.

The sample consisted of thymocytes. The receptors derive from a boy in the first two years of life with a congenital heart defect.

The table lists this clone with a count of one. The V gene is TRBV29-1, the J gene TRBJ2-5, with D possibly TRBD1 on 6 matching bases. Germline-derived CDR1 and CDR2 are SQVTM and ANQGSEA. V was clipped by 4 bases and J by 5 bases, with 17 bases between them. There are 14 residues in the CDR3. CDR3 sequence (DNA): TGCAGCGTTGTGGGCAGGGGTTCGGGGGAGACCCAGTACTTC. This gives the protein CSVVGRGSGETQYF.

As regards this clone: Other DNA sequences in this specimen translate into the identical CDR3. The V call is TRBV7-8, the J call TRBJ2-7; a possible D gene is TRBD2 (6 bases). This CDR3 has 14 residues. From germline, CDR1 is SGHVS and CDR2 FQNEAQ. V lost 0 bases, J lost 1 base, and 7 bases lay in between. The CDR3 DNA reads TGTGCCAGCAGCTTAGCGGGAGGATCCTACGAGCAGTACTTC. This sequence encodes CASSLAGGSYEQYF.

This clone has just a few counts. CDR3 coding DNA: TGTGCCAGCAGTTCCCTAGCGGGAGGTGATTACGAGCAGTACTTC. Translation: CASSSLAGGDYEQYF. J is TRBJ2-7 and V is TRBV6-6; 11 nucleotides agree with TRBD2. Germline V gene lookup returns CDR1 MNHNY and CDR2 SVGAGI (reference sequence). V was pared by 4 bases and J by 4 bases, with 6 bases of the junction left unmatched. The CDR3 spans 15 residues.

The chain uses TRBV10-3 and TRBJ1-3, with a tentative D call TRBD1 (6 bases). Per the germline V gene, CDR1 is ENHRY and CDR2 is SYGVKD. CDR3 length equals 19 residues. V dropped 0 bases and J dropped 3 bases, with 21 bases sitting between them. The CDR3 sequence: CAISESTMGGRGDGNTIYF. CDR3 nucleotide sequence: TGTGCCATCAGTGAGTCGACTATGGGCGGCAGGGGAGATGGAAACACCATATATTTT.

This clone occurred once. V usage is TRBV18 and J usage is TRBJ1-1, with 9 positions matching TRBD1. The ends lost 6 bases at V and 4 bases at J; junction bases unmatched: 27. This CDR3 has 21 residues. Germline V lookup: CDR1 KGHSH, CDR2 LQKENI. As DNA, the CDR3 is TGTGCCAGCTCCTGCGTGTATATGGGCGAAAACCCCGGGACAGGGAGCACTGAAGCTTTCTTT. Amino acid sequence: CASSCVYMGENPGTGSTEAFF.